In its sample, the clone carrying this TCR beta chain was seen a few times. The target antigen is unknown. This entry belongs to a study of cytomegalovirus exposure and HLA in healthy donors. Looking at the study overall: Both the roughly 120 validation repertoires and the approximately 700 first-cohort repertoires used the same platform, as reported by a later analysis. General study findings and limits: Rarity held for most TCR sequences, but there were some public TCRs that occurred in many donors.

CDR1 SGHVS and CDR2 FNYEAQ come from the germline V gene. This CDR3 spans 14 amino acids. Trimming removed 1 base from V and 4 bases from J, with 10 bases in between. TCRdb keeps only in-frame clones here, not all; method: immunoSEQ multiplex PCR. The sample lists about 220,000 clones; approximately 90% were seen once. This sequence originates from a woman aged 18 to 35 in good health and CMV-seronegative. Input material: PBMCs. This rearrangement joins TRBV7-6 to TRBJ1-1, with D unclear. CDR3 coding DNA: TGTGCCAGCAGCTTAGAGAGGGTCTCCACTGAAGCTTTCTTT. As protein: CASSLERVSTEAFF.